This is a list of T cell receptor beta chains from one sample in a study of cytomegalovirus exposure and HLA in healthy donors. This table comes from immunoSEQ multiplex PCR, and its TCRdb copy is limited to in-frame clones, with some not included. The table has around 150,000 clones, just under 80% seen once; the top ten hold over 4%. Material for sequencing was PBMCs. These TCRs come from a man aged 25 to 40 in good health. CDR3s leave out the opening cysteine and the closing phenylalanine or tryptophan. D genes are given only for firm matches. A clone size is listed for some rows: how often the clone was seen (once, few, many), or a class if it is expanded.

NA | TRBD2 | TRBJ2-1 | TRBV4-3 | ASSQALAGPNEQF
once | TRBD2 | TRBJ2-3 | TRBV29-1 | SVIVGGGSTDTQY
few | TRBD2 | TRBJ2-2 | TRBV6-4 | ASSDDPGGGTGELF
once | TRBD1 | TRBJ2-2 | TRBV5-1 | ASSLQGAGELF
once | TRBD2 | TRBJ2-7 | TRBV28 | ASTRGGLAEYEQY
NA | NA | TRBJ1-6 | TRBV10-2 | ASRSSYNSPLH
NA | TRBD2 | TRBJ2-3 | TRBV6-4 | ASSDTSAPSDTQY
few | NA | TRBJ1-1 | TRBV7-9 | SSSPLRGPRNEAF
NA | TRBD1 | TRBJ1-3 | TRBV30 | AWTQGDGNTIY
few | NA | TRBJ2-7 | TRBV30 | AWKQTTYEQY
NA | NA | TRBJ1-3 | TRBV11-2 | ASSFNRVLDTIY
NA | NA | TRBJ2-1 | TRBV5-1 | ASSKADSSYNEQF
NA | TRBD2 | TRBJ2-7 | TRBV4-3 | ASSQAVLAGVLPSYEQY
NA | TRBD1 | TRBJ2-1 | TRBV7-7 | ASSLGTGGARKQF
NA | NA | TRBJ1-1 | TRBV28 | ASSLSGAEAF
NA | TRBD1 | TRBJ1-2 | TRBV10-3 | AIGRTGGDYGYT
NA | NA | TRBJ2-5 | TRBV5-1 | ASSLNSRQETQY
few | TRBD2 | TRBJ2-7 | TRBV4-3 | ASSQDHASGGYEQY
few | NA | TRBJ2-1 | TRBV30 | AWNLPGGRGNEQF
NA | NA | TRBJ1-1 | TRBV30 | AWDRNTAEAF
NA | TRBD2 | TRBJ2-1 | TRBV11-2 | ASSRTSGPLNEQF
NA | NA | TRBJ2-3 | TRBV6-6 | ASNKPGLTDTQY
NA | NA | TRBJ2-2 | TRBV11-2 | ASSSLFGVRTGELF
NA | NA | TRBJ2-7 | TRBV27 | ASSGGAAPYEQY
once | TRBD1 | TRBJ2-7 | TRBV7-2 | ASRSRDRPIEQY
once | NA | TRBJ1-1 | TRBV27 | ASSLEGGSGEAF
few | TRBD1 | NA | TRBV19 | ASSIATGVSYEQY
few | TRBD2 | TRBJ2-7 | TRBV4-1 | ASSQATSGYEQY
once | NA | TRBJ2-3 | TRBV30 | AWSVPGDTQY
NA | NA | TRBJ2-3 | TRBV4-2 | ASSSERVSQDTQY
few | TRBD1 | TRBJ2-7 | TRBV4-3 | ASSHLTTGEYEQY
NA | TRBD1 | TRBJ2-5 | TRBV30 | AWSVLPSSGTEETQY
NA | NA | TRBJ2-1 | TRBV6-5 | ASSYRGGTYNEQF
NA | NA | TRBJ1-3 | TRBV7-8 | ASSLAPSGTGNTIY
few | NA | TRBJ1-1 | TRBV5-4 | ASSGRRGVWDTEAF
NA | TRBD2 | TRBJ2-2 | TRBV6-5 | ASNAGLANTGELF
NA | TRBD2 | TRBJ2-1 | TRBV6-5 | ASSYGLEGNEQF
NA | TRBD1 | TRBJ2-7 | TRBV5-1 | ASTLAGTGSSYEQY